These T cell receptor beta chains were read from a single sample in a study of T-cell memory formation after mild COVID-19. MiXCR was run by TCRdb on the 5' RACE reads, yielding one entry per CDR3 protein. The sample yields 200,000 to 300,000 distinct CDR3 sequences, over 15% seen once. Sequencing was done on a sample of PBMCs or a T cell subset sorted from them (not recorded which). These receptors all come from a man aged 18 to 30 who had mild COVID-19 (a few samples of this study predate the infection). Cell type and time point are not known. Each CDR3 is given with its conserved first and last residue. D genes are given only for firm matches. Some rows mark clone size as missing; the rest say once, few, many or name a class of expanded clone.

v_call	d_call	clone_size	j_call	cdr3_nt	cdr3_aa
TRBV7-9	TRBD2	few	TRBJ2-7	TGTGCCAGCAGCTTAGCGGTCGGGGGGTACGAGCAGTACTTC	CASSLAVGGYEQYF
TRBV2	TRBD1	few	TRBJ1-5	TGTGCCAGCAGTGTGGGACAGTATAGCAATCAGCCCCAGCATTTT	CASSVGQYSNQPQHF
TRBV29-1	-	-	TRBJ2-5	TGCAGCGTTATCGGGGAGACCCAGTACTTC	CSVIGETQYF
TRBV5-1	-	-	TRBJ1-5	TGCGCCAGCAGCTTGGTTCCGGGCAACGGCAATCAGCCCCAGCATTTT	CASSLVPGNGNQPQHF
TRBV4-3	-	few	TRBJ2-1	TGCGCCAGCAGCCAAGCAAATCGCGGTGAGCAGTTCTTC	CASSQANRGEQFF
TRBV4-3	TRBD2	few	TRBJ2-5	TGCGCCAGCAGCCAGACTAGCGGGGGATACCAAGAGACCCAGTACTTC	CASSQTSGGYQETQYF
TRBV11-2	-	-	TRBJ1-2	TGTGCCAGCAGCCAAACCGGGGCCCACTATGGCTACACCTTC	CASSQTGAHYGYTF
TRBV4-3	-	-	TRBJ2-3	TGCGCCAGCAGCCCAAGGGTCAGGGCGGATACGCAGTATTTT	CASSPRVRADTQYF
TRBV19	TRBD2	few	TRBJ2-7	TGTGCCAGTAGTACCACCGGGACTAGCTGGTACGAGCAGTACTTC	CASSTTGTSWYEQYF
TRBV4-1	-	few	TRBJ2-1	TGCGCCAGCAGCCAAGTGGAAGCGAGTGAGCAGTTCTTC	CASSQVEASEQFF
TRBV7-2	-	-	TRBJ2-5	TGTGCCAGCAGCAGGGCCGGGGCGGAGACCCAGTACTTC	CASSRAGAETQYF
TRBV28	-	-	TRBJ2-4	TGTGCCAGCAGACCCGACATCTGGGGGAATGATCAACTAGCCAAAAACATTCAGTACTTC	CASRPDIWGNDQLAKNIQYF
TRBV7-6	-	-	TRBJ1-6	TGTGCCAGCAGCTCGAGGGACGAATATTCACCCCTCCACTTT	CASSSRDEYSPLHF
TRBV6-2/TRBV6-3	-	many	TRBJ1-1	TGTGCCAGCAGCCCTTCGACTGAAGCTTTCTTT	CASSPSTEAFF
TRBV20-1	-	-	TRBJ2-4	TGCAGTGCGGCCCAGGGTGGCAAAAACATTCAGTACTTC	CSAAQGGKNIQYF
TRBV6-4	-	many	TRBJ2-1	TGTGCCAGCAGCCCCGGTGGGGCGGGGGCCGCGAGCTCCTACAATGAGCAGTTCTTC	CASSPGGAGAASSYNEQFF
TRBV5-6	TRBD2	-	TRBJ2-1	TGTGCCAGCAGCTTGGTCCTAGCGGGGGCCTACAATGAGCAGTTCTTC	CASSLVLAGAYNEQFF
TRBV6-2/TRBV6-3	TRBD1	-	TRBJ2-4	TGTGCCAGCAGTTACAACAGGGGCCTTGAGTACTTC	CASSYNRGLEYF
TRBV7-2	TRBD1	-	TRBJ2-5	TGTGCCAGCTCGACCCAGGGGGCGCTGGAGACCCAGTACTTC	CASSTQGALETQYF
TRBV5-1	-	few	TRBJ1-3	TGCGCCAGCAGCTTGTCACCCCTCGGTGTCTCTGGAAACACCATATATTTT	CASSLSPLGVSGNTIYF
TRBV12-3/TRBV12-4	-	few	TRBJ1-2	TGTGCCAGCAGTTTGGGCAGGGGAGGTAGAAACTATGGCTACACCTTC	CASSLGRGGRNYGYTF
TRBV6-2/TRBV6-3	-	-	TRBJ2-1	TGTGCCAGCAGTTACTCGAGCAGGGCGAGAGCCAATGAGCAGTTCTTC	CASSYSSRARANEQFF
TRBV6-5	-	many	TRBJ2-1	TGTGCCAGCAGTTTCACCGTACCCCTCCTCGGCGAGCAGTTCTTC	CASSFTVPLLGEQFF
TRBV12-3/TRBV12-4	TRBD2	-	TRBJ2-3	TGTGCCAGCAGCCTTCTAGCGGCCCACACAGATACGCAGTATTTT	CASSLLAAHTDTQYF
TRBV4-3	TRBD2	few	TRBJ2-3	TGCGCCAGCAGCCACCGCACGGGACTAGCGGGGGAAAGCACAGATACGCAGTATTTT	CASSHRTGLAGESTDTQYF
TRBV7-9	-	few	TRBJ2-5	TGTGCCAGCAGGGAGGGCGGGGCTCAAGAGACCCAGTACTTC	CASREGGAQETQYF
TRBV6-1	TRBD1	-	TRBJ2-7	TGTGCCAGCAGTGCCCGGGACAGCAACTACGAGCAGTACTTC	CASSARDSNYEQYF
TRBV6-2/TRBV6-3	-	many	TRBJ1-2	TGTGCCACCCAGGGGAATTATGGCTACACCTTC	CATQGNYGYTF
TRBV20-1	-	-	TRBJ1-5	TGCAGTGCCACCCGGGACACTGGTATCAATCAGCCCCAGCATTTT	CSATRDTGINQPQHF
TRBV4-3	-	few	TRBJ1-5	TGCGCCAGCAGCCAAGGCAGGGGAGATCAGCCCCAGCATTTT	CASSQGRGDQPQHF
TRBV27	-	-	TRBJ2-5	TGTGCCAGCAGCCCTCCGAACCAAGGAGAGACCCAGTACTTC	CASSPPNQGETQYF
TRBV4-1	TRBD1	-	TRBJ2-3	TGCGCCAGCAGCTACGGGACAGGTGTAGGAGATACGCAGTATTTT	CASSYGTGVGDTQYF
TRBV12-3/TRBV12-4	-	-	TRBJ2-1	TGTGCCAGCAGCCCTACCGACGGGAACTACAATGAGCAGTTCTTC	CASSPTDGNYNEQFF
TRBV5-1	TRBD2	-	TRBJ2-5	TGCGCCAGCAGCTTGAGGCGCTGGGCCGCATCGGGGCGGGGGAACCAAGAGACCCAGTACTTC	CASSLRRWAASGRGNQETQYF
TRBV12-3/TRBV12-4	TRBD2	few	TRBJ2-3	TGTGCCAGCATCAAAGGTCCGGGACTAGGAGTCGATACGCAGTATTTT	CASIKGPGLGVDTQYF
TRBV11-2	TRBD1	few	TRBJ2-2	TGTGCCAGCAGCCGGGGGACAGGGTTATCCGGGGAGCTGTTTTTT	CASSRGTGLSGELFF
TRBV20-1	-	-	TRBJ2-1	TGCAGTGCTAGAGCCCCAATGGGGTACAATGAGCAGTTCTTC	CSARAPMGYNEQFF
TRBV6-2/TRBV6-3	-	-	TRBJ1-1	TGTGCCAGCAGTTACGGGAGGCCGGGGATGAACACTGAAGCTTTCTTT	CASSYGRPGMNTEAFF
TRBV5-1	TRBD1	few	TRBJ2-7	TGCGCCAGCAGCTCCGGACAGGGCCACGAGCAGTACTTC	CASSSGQGHEQYF
TRBV7-2	-	few	TRBJ1-4	TGTGCCAGCAGCTACGGACAGTCTGGCAAACTGTTTTTT	CASSYGQSGKLFF
TRBV7-2	-	few	TRBJ2-1	TGTCCCAGCGACTCTGGAGGGATTTCGAATGAGCAGTTCTTC	CPSDSGGISNEQFF
TRBV3-1	TRBD2	many	TRBJ2-5	TGTGCCAGCAGCCCAGGGAGCGGGGGGTCGCAAGAGACCCAGTACTTC	CASSPGSGGSQETQYF
TRBV6-2/TRBV6-3	TRBD1	-	TRBJ2-7	TGTGCCAGCAGCTGGGACAGGGGATACGAGCAGTACTTC	CASSWDRGYEQYF
TRBV7-9	TRBD2	few	TRBJ2-3	TGTGCCAGCAGCTTCAGAACGGGACTAGGGGATACAGATACGCAGTATTTT	CASSFRTGLGDTDTQYF
TRBV20-1	TRBD1	-	TRBJ1-1	TGCAGTGCTAGAGGGGACAGGGCCACTGAAGCTTTCTTT	CSARGDRATEAFF
TRBV5-1	TRBD1	-	TRBJ1-4	TGCGCCAGCAGCCATGTAACCGGGACAGGGCTGTTTTTT	CASSHVTGTGLFF
TRBV29-1	-	few	TRBJ2-7	TGCAGCGTTGTCATCGACGAGCAGTACTTC	CSVVIDEQYF
TRBV20-1	-	-	TRBJ1-2	TGCAGTGCGCCCGATACGGGAAACTATGGCTACACCTTC	CSAPDTGNYGYTF
TRBV25-1	-	few	TRBJ2-1	TGTGCCAGCAGTGCCGCGACAGGAACCGTCGATGAGCAGTTCTTC	CASSAATGTVDEQFF
TRBV20-1	TRBD1	-	TRBJ1-2	TGCAGTGCTTCGACAGGGGTGGACGGTGGCTACACCTTC	CSASTGVDGGYTF
TRBV20-1	TRBD1	many	TRBJ1-5	TGCAGTGCTACAGGGGGTAACAATCAGCCCCAGCATTTT	CSATGGNNQPQHF
TRBV10-3	TRBD1	-	TRBJ2-5	TGTGCCATCAGTAAGAAGGGGGCTGTGGAGACCCAGTACTTC	CAISKKGAVETQYF
TRBV5-6	-	-	TRBJ1-1	TGTGCCAGCTGCTCCGATGGCACTGAAGCTTTCTTT	CASCSDGTEAFF
TRBV5-1	-	-	TRBJ1-6	TGCGCCAGCAGCTTGGAAACCTCCTATAATTCACCCCTCCACTTT	CASSLETSYNSPLHF
TRBV11-1	TRBD2	-	TRBJ2-1	TGTGCCAGCAGACGGACTAGCGGCGGTAAGAATGAGCAGTTCTTC	CASRRTSGGKNEQFF
TRBV4-1	-	few	TRBJ2-5	TGCGCCAGCAGCCAAGACCAGACAGAAGAGACCCAGTACTTC	CASSQDQTEETQYF
TRBV9	TRBD1	many	TRBJ1-2	TGTGCCAGCAGCGGAGGGACAGGGGAAGGCTACACCTTC	CASSGGTGEGYTF
TRBV10-2	-	few	TRBJ2-5	TGCGCCAGCACCCCAGCGGGTCAAGAGACCCAGTACTTC	CASTPAGQETQYF
TRBV4-3	-	few	TRBJ2-6	TGCGCCAGCAGCCAAGATTTCATAGAGGATAGCTCTGGGGCCAACGTCCTGACTTTC	CASSQDFIEDSSGANVLTF